This T cell receptor (beta chain) was identified in a study of blood T cell repertoires in COVID-19. As for the study in general: The samples span acute and convalescent COVID-19 from the United States, Italy and Spain. T cells, B-cell-depleted T cells, or PBMCs provided the cDNA or gDNA that served as material.

Original analysis: Scientists estimated how many nucleated cells there were by amplifying reference gene primers. This table comes from immunoSEQ multiplex PCR, and its TCRdb copy is limited to in-frame clones, with some not included. The DNA was the basis for D and trimming; V, J and clone size are from that table. The top ten clones hold 2.3% of a sample with approximately 130,000 clones, 80% to 90% of them seen once. This clone was observed a single time. The V gene end was trimmed by 6 bases and the J gene end by 9 bases; junction bases not matched to a gene: 10. The CDR3 is made up of 15 amino acids. The germline V gene has CDR1 MGHDK and CDR2 SYGVNS.

This chain links TRBV25-1 with TRBJ1-6; 8 bases agree with TRBD1. Material: PBMCs or T cells enriched from blood (not recorded which). This TCR came from a woman aged 45 to 65 who had recovered from COVID-19. The CDR3 region has the DNA TGTGCCAGCAGGCCCTCGACAGGGGAGGCTTCACCCCTCCACTTT. Protein sequence: CASRPSTGEASPLHF. Combining the CDR3 with reference TRBV25-1 and TRBJ1-6 gives the whole variable domain EADIYQTPRYLVIGTGKKITLECSQTMGHDKMYWYQQDPGMELHLIHYSYGVNSTEKGDLSSESTVSRIRTEHFPLTLESARPSHTSQYLCASRPSTGEASPLHFGNGTRLTVT.